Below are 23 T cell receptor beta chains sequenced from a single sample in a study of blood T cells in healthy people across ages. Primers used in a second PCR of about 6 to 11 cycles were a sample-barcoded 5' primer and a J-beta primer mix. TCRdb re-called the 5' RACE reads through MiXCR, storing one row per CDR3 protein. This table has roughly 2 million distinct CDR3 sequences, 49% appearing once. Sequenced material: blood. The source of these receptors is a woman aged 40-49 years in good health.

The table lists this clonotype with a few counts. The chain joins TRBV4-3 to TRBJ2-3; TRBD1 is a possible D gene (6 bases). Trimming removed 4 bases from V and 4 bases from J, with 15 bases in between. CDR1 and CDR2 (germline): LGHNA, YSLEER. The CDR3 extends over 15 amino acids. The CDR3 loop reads CASSLATGAPDTQYF. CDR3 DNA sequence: TGCGCCAGCAGCCTCGCGACAGGAGCCCCAGATACGCAGTATTTT.

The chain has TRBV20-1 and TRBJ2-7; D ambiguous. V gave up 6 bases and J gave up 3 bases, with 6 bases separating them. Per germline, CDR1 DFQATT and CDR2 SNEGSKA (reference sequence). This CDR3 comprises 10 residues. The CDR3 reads CSAFHYEQYF. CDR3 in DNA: TGCAGTGCCTTTCACTACGAGCAGTACTTC.

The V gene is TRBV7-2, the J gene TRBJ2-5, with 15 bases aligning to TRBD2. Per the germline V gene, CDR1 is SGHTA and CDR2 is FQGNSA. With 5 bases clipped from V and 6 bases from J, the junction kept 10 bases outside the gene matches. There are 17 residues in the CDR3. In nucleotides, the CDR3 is TGTGCCAGCAGCCTCGAGGGGACTAGCGGGGGGAAAAAGACCCAGTACTTC. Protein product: CASSLEGTSGGKKTQYF.

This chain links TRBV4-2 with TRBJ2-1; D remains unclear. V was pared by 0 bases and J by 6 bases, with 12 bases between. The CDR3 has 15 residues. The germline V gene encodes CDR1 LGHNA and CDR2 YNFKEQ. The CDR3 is CASSQDGAASNEQFF. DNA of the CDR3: TGTGCCAGCAGCCAAGATGGTGCGGCCTCCAATGAGCAGTTCTTC.

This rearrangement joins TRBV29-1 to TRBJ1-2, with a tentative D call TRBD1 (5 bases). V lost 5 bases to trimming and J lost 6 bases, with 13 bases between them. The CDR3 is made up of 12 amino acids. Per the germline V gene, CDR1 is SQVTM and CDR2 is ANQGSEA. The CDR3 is CSVRGQGHGYTF. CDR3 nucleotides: TGCAGCGTTCGCGGTCAGGGACATGGCTACACCTTC.

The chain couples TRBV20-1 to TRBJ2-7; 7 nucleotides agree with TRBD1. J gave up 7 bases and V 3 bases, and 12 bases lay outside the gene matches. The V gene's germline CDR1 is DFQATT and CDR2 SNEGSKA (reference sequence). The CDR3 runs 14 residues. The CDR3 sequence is CSASWDSSYNEQYF. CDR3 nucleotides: TGCAGTGCTAGTTGGGACAGCTCCTACAATGAGCAGTACTTC.

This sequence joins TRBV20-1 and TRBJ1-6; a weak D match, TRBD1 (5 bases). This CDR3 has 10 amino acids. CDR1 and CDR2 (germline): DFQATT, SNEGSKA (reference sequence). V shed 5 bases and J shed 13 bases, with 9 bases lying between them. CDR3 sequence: CSAGAGPLHF. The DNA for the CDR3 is TGCAGTGCTGGCGCAGGGCCCCTCCACTTT.

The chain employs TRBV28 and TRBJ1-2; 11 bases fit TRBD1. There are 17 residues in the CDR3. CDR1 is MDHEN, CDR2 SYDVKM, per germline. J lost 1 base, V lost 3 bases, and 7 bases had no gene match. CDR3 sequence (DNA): TGTGCCAGCAGTTTGGGCGGGACAGGGGGTGATAACTATGGCTACACCTTC. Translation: CASSLGGTGGDNYGYTF.

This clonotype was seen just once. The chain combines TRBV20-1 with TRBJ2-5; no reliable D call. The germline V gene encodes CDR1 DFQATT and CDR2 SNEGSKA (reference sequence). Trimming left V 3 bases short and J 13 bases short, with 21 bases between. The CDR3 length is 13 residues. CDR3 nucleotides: TGCAGTGCTAGGGCCCCATCAGGCGACGAGCGGTACTTC. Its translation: CSARAPSGDERYF.

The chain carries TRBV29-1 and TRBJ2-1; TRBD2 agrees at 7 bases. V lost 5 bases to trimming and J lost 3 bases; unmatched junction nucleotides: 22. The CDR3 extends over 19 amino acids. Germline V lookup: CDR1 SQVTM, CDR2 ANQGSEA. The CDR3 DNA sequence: TGCAGCGTTCAAGGTTTCAGGACTAGTCTGACCCTATTCTACAATGAGCAGTTCTTC. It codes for CSVQGFRTSLTLFYNEQFF.

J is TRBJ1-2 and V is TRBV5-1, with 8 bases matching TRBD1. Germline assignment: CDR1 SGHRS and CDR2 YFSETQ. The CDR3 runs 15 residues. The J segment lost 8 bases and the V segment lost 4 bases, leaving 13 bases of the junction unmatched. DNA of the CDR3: TGCGCCAGCAGCAGGATGGACAGGGCTCCCAACGGCTACACCTTC. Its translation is CASSRMDRAPNGYTF.

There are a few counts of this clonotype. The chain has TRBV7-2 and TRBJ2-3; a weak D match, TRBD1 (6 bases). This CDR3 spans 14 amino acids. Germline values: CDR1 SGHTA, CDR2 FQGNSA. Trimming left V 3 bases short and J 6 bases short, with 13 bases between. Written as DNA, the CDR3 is TGTGCCAGCAGCTTTCGGGACAAACGTGATACGCAGTATTTT. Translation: CASSFRDKRDTQYF.

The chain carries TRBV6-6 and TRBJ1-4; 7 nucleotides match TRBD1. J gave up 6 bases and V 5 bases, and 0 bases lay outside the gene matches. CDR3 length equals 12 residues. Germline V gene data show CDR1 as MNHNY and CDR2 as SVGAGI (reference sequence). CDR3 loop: CASSDRDEKLFF. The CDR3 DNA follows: TGTGCCAGCAGTGACAGGGATGAAAAACTGTTTTTT.

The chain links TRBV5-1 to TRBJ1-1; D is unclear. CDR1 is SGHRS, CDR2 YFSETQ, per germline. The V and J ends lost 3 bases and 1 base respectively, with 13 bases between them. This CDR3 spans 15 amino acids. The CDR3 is CASSSEGDANTEAFF. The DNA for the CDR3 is TGCGCCAGCAGCTCGGAGGGTGATGCGAACACTGAAGCTTTCTTT.

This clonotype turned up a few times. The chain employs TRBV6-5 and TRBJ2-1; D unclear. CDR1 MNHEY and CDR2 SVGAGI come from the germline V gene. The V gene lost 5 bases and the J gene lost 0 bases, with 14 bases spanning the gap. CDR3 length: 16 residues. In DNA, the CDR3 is TGTGCCAGCAGTCAACGTCCTACTTCCTCCTACAATGAGCAGTTCTTC. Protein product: CASSQRPTSSYNEQFF.

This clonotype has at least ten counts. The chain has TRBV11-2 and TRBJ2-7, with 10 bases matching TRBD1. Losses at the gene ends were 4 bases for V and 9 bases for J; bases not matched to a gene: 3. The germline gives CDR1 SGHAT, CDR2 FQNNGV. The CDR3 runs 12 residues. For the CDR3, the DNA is TGTGCCAGCAGCTCCGGGACAGGGGTGCAGTACTTC. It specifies CASSSGTGVQYF. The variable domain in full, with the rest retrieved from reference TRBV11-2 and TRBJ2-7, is EAGVAQSPRYKIIEKRQSVAFWCNPISGHATLYWYQQILGQGPKLLIQFQNNGVVDDSQLPKDRFSAERLKGVDSTLKIQPAKLEDSAVYLCASSSGTGVQYFGPGTRLTVT.

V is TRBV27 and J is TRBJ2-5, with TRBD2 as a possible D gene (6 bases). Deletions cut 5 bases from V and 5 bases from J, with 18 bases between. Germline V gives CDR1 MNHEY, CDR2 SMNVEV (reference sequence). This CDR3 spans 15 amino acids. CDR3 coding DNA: TGTGCCAGCAGTCATAAGGGTTGGAGGGATGAGACCCAGTACTTC. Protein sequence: CASSHKGWRDETQYF.

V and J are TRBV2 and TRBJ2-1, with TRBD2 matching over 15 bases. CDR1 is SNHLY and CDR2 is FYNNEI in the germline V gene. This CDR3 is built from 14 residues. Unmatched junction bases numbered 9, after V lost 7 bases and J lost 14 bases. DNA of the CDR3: TGTGCCAGCACTGGGACTAGCGGGGGGTTCGGGGAGTTCTTC. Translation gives CASTGTSGGFGEFF.

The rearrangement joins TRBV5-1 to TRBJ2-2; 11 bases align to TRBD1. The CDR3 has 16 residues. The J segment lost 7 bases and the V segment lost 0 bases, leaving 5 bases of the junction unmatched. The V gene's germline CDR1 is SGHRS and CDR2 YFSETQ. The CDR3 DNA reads TGCGCCAGCAGCTTGGATGGACAGGGGGCGTTCGGGGAGCTGTTTTTT. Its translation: CASSLDGQGAFGELFF.

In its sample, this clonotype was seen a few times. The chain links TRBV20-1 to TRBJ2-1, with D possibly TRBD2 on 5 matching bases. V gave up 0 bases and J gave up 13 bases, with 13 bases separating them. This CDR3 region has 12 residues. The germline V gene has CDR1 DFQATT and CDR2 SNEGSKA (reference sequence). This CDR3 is CSARDDSEGQFF. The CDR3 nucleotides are TGCAGTGCTAGAGATGACTCCGAGGGTCAGTTCTTC.

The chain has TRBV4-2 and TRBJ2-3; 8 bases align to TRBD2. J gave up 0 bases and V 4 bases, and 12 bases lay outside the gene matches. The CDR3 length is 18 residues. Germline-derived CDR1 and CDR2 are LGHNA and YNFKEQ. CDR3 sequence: CASSPRGGALSSTDTQYF. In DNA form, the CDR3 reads TGTGCCAGCAGCCCCCGGGGGGGGGCCCTCTCTAGCACAGATACGCAGTATTTT.

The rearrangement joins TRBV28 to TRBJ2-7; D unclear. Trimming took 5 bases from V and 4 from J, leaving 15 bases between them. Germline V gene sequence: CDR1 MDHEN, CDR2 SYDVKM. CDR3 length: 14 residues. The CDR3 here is CASSLNFLAYEQYF. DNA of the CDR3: TGTGCCAGCAGTCTTAATTTCCTTGCTTACGAGCAGTACTTC.

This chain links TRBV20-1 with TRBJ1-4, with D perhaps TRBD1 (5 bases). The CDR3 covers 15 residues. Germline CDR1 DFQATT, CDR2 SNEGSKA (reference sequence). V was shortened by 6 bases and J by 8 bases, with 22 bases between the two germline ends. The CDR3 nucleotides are TGCAGTGCGGGTCGGGGTGCGGGCGCAGGGGAAAAACTGTTTTTT. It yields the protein CSAGRGAGAGEKLFF.